Below, 12 T cell receptor beta chains from the same sample are listed, as sequenced in a study of blood T cell dynamics during melanoma immunotherapy. Assay: immunoSEQ multiplex PCR; the TCRdb copy retains only in-frame clones and omits some. The repertoire holds 9,000 to 13,000 clones, with roughly nine tenths as singletons. Time point of the sample: pre-treatment baseline. The sample here was blood, taken from a patient treated with checkpoint blockade. Receptors originate from a human donor with melanoma.

The V and J genes are TRBV19 and TRBJ2-5; 11 nucleotides agree with TRBD1. CDR1 and CDR2 from the germline V gene are LNHDA and SQIVND (reference sequence). V trimming: 5 bases; J trimming: 4 bases; junction bases outside the gene matches: 6. This CDR3 has 15 residues. CDR3 DNA: TGTGCCAGTAGTCTGTGGACAGGGGGCTCAGAGACCCAGTACTTC. Translating gives CASSLWTGGSETQYF. The variable domain in full, with the rest retrieved from reference TRBV19 and TRBJ2-5, is DGGITQSPKYLFRKEGQNVTLSCEQNLNHDAMYWYRQDPGQGLRLIYYSQIVNDFQKGDIAEGYSVSREKKESFPLTVTSAQKNPTAFYLCASSLWTGGSETQYFGPGTRLLVL.

The chain couples TRBV7-2 to TRBJ2-7; D perhaps matches TRBD2 (7 bases). V was trimmed by 3 bases and J by 5 bases, leaving 14 bases between them. Germline V gene lookup returns CDR1 SGHTA and CDR2 FQGNSA. This CDR3 spans 14 amino acids. CDR3 in DNA: TGTGCCAGCAGCTTGGGGGGGCGGGCGGACGAGCAGTACTTC. This sequence encodes CASSLGGRADEQYF.

The rearrangement joins TRBV30 to TRBJ1-5; D may be TRBD1 (6 bases). Per germline, CDR1 GTSNPN and CDR2 SVGIG (reference sequence). V lost 3 bases, J lost 2 bases, and 17 bases lay in between. The CDR3 consists of 16 residues. CDR3 in amino acids: CAWRPAGAWGNQPQHF. In DNA form, the CDR3 reads TGTGCCTGGAGGCCCGCGGGGGCCTGGGGCAATCAGCCCCAGCATTTT.

This clone was picked up a small number of times. The J gene is TRBJ2-2, the V gene TRBV5-1; D not resolved. This CDR3 spans 14 amino acids. V gave up 3 bases and J gave up 2 bases, with 8 bases separating them. The germline gives CDR1 SGHRS, CDR2 YFSETQ. The CDR3 loop reads CASSWAGNTGELFF. CDR3 sequence (DNA): TGCGCCAGCAGCTGGGCAGGCAACACCGGGGAGCTGTTTTTT.

The J gene is TRBJ1-2, the V gene TRBV29-1; perhaps TRBD1 as D (5 bases). From germline, CDR1 is SQVTM and CDR2 ANQGSEA. With 3 bases removed from V and 8 bases from J, the gap between germline ends came to 13 bases. The CDR3 is made up of 12 amino acids. CDR3 DNA sequence: TGCAGCGTTGATTCAGGGTTCAGAGGCTACACCTTC. Translating it yields CSVDSGFRGYTF. Drawing the rest from reference TRBV29-1 and TRBJ1-2, the complete variable domain is SAVISQKPSRDICQRGTSLTIQCQVDSQVTMMFWYRQQPGQSLTLIATANQGSEATYESGFVIDKFPISRPNLTFSTLTVSNMSPEDSSIYLCSVDSGFRGYTFGSGTRLTVV.

The V and J genes are TRBV5-1 and TRBJ2-7; tentative D call: TRBD1 (6 bases). Per the germline V gene, CDR1 is SGHRS and CDR2 is YFSETQ. CDR3 length: 15 residues. The V and J ends lost 5 bases and 5 bases respectively, with 20 bases between them. CDR3 protein: CASSPGNREKNEQYF. The CDR3 DNA reads TGCGCCAGCAGTCCCGGGAACAGGGAAAAGAACGAGCAGTACTTC.

The chain combines TRBV5-4 with TRBJ2-2; D is undetermined. Trimming left V 0 bases short and J 2 bases short, with 5 bases between. Germline loops: CDR1 SGHNT, CDR2 YYREEE (reference sequence). CDR3 length: 14 residues. The CDR3 reads CASSLDSNTGELFF. As DNA, the CDR3 is TGTGCCAGCAGCTTGGACAGTAACACCGGGGAGCTGTTTTTT.

This sequence joins TRBV7-9 and TRBJ1-5, with D perhaps TRBD1 (5 bases). Per germline, CDR1 SEHNR and CDR2 FQNEAQ (reference sequence). V dropped 3 bases and J dropped 3 bases, with 12 bases sitting between them. The CDR3 covers 15 residues. The CDR3 DNA is TGTGCCAGCAGCTTGGCCTGGGACTCCAATCAGCCCCAGCATTTT. This encodes CASSLAWDSNQPQHF.

The chain carries TRBV30 and TRBJ1-2; D unresolved. CDR3 length equals 13 residues. V lost 5 bases, J lost 5 bases, and 15 bases lay in between. The germline V gene has CDR1 GTSNPN and CDR2 SVGIG (reference sequence). CDR3 in DNA: TGTGCCTGGGAGACCACAAACCGTTATGGCTACACCTTC. Translating gives CAWETTNRYGYTF.

This clone showed up just once. The rearrangement uses TRBV30 and TRBJ2-3, with D perhaps TRBD2 (7 bases). Germline assignment: CDR1 GTSNPN and CDR2 SVGIG (reference sequence). Deletions cut 5 bases from V and 4 bases from J, with 16 bases between. This CDR3 has 14 amino acids. CDR3 sequence: CAWSRTRGADTQYF. The DNA of the CDR3 is TGTGCCTGGTCCCGGACTAGGGGGGCAGATACGCAGTATTTT.

J is TRBJ2-1 and V is TRBV29-1, with D tentatively TRBD1 or TRBD2 (5 bases each). This CDR3 comprises 13 residues. Per the germline V gene, CDR1 is SQVTM and CDR2 is ANQGSEA. The germline V and J ends were trimmed by 5 bases and 8 bases, with 16 bases remaining between them. CDR3 DNA: TGCAGCGTTTCTAAATCCCAGGGAGATGAGCAGTTCTTC. This sequence encodes CSVSKSQGDEQFF.

V gene TRBV5-5 combines with J gene TRBJ2-2; D not resolved. From germline, CDR1 is SGHKS and CDR2 YYEKEE (reference sequence). CDR3 length: 17 residues. V was shortened by 3 bases and J by 1 base, with 16 bases between the two germline ends. The CDR3 spells CASSSRVGYGNTGELFF. Written as DNA, the CDR3 is TGTGCCAGCAGCTCCCGGGTGGGCTATGGGAACACCGGGGAGCTGTTTTTT.